This entry features one T cell receptor (beta chain) sequence. Deletions cut 8 bases from V and 2 bases from J, with 29 bases between. In germline, CDR1 is SNHLY, CDR2 FYNNEI. The CDR3 is 19 residues long. This sample stems from a study of blood T cells in healthy people across ages. Primers used in a second PCR of about 7 to 12 cycles were a sample-barcoded 5' primer and a J-beta primer mix. TCRdb processed the 5' RACE reads anew with MiXCR; each CDR3 protein has one entry. Of about 1.4 million distinct CDR3 sequences listed, 55% to 75% are singletons. Healthy Caucasian individuals from Russia aged about 6 to 95 were enrolled as donors. Every donor provided 7.5 to 10 milliliters of peripheral blood.

The rearrangement joins TRBV2 to TRBJ2-3; either TRBD1 or TRBD2 may supply D (5 bases each). Sequences were obtained from blood. This TCR derives from a man between 18 and 35 years old in good health. The CDR3 loop is CASALLGARDLLLTDTQYF. CDR3 nucleotide sequence: TGTGCCAGCGCCCTTCTAGGGGCCCGGGACCTTCTTCTCACAGATACGCAGTATTTT.